Many counts were recorded for the clone carrying this T cell receptor beta chain. Using a J-beta primer mix together with a sample-barcoded 5' primer, a second PCR was run for roughly 7 to 11 cycles. Each TCR beta cDNA got a 12-nucleotide random molecular identifier. TCRdb called the 5' RACE reads again in MiXCR, with one record for every CDR3 protein. This table holds about 1.6 million distinct CDR3 sequences, roughly a third found once. Deletions cut 4 bases from V and 7 bases from J, with 16 bases between. Germline values: CDR1 SQVTM, CDR2 ANQGSEA. The CDR3 length is 13 residues. These data belong to a study of blood T cells in healthy people across ages.

V and J are TRBV29-1 and TRBJ2-5; weak D call: TRBD2 (6 bases). The source material was blood. The sequence came from a woman between 25 and 40 years old in good health. The CDR3 is CSVALGTGGTQYF. The CDR3 DNA sequence: TGCAGCGTTGCCCTTGGGACTGGTGGGACCCAGTACTTC.